A single sample is the source of the 11 T cell receptor beta chains below, sequenced in a study of cytomegalovirus exposure and HLA in healthy donors. PCR used 60 Vbeta primers and 13 Jbeta primers. Some clones are missing from TCRdb's copy, which holds only in-frame ones; the method was immunoSEQ multiplex PCR. The data contain some 110,000 clones, about 70% of them seen just once; the ten biggest clones take up about 6%. Sequenced: PBMCs. These receptors were obtained from a woman aged 45-65 years in good health and CMV-seropositive.

The chain is built from TRBV5-1 and TRBJ2-5; a possible D gene is TRBD2 (5 bases). The ends were cut back, 0 bases at V and 4 bases at J, with 10 bases in the middle. The CDR3 runs to 14 residues. CDR1 is SGHRS, CDR2 YFSETQ, per germline. The chain's CDR3 is CASSLAGKVETQYF. The CDR3 bases are TGCGCCAGCAGCTTGGCCGGGAAAGTAGAGACCCAGTACTTC.

This clone was seen just once. The chain links TRBV6-5 to TRBJ2-5; 7 positions agree with TRBD1. Looked up from germline, CDR1 is MNHEY and CDR2 is SVGAGI. CDR3 length: 15 residues. Trimming cost V 6 bases and J 6 bases; bases outside gene matches: 13. The CDR3 sequence: CASRPWDSLRKTQYF. The CDR3 nucleotides read TGTGCCAGCAGACCTTGGGACAGTCTTCGGAAGACCCAGTACTTC.

This clone was observed a few times. V is TRBV27 and J is TRBJ1-1; D possibly corresponds to TRBD1 (5 bases). Germline CDR1 and CDR2: MNHEY and SMNVEV (reference sequence). The germline V and J ends were trimmed by 6 bases and 1 base, with 9 bases remaining between them. CDR3 length: 13 residues. CDR3 region: CASRGLANTEAFF. The CDR3 DNA follows: TGTGCCAGCAGGGGACTGGCGAACACTGAAGCTTTCTTT.

The genes are TRBV28 and TRBJ1-2, with a possible D match to TRBD1 (5 bases). The ends were cut back, 3 bases at V and 3 bases at J, with 14 bases in the middle. Germline V gene lookup returns CDR1 MDHEN and CDR2 SYDVKM. The CDR3 extends over 15 amino acids. CDR3 protein: CASSFIPGQDYGYTF. DNA of the CDR3: TGTGCCAGCAGTTTTATCCCAGGGCAAGACTATGGCTACACCTTC.

This clone was observed once. V and J are TRBV7-2 and TRBJ2-7, with 9 nucleotides matching TRBD1. The CDR3 contains 17 residues. Germline V gene lookup returns CDR1 SGHTA and CDR2 FQGNSA. With V trimmed by 0 bases and J by 6 bases, 12 bases remained unmatched. The DNA for the CDR3 is TGTGCCAGCAGCTTAGCTCTTTTCAGACAGGGGGGACGCGAGCAGTACTTC. This codes for CASSLALFRQGGREQYF.

The genes are TRBV11-3 and TRBJ2-1; TRBD2 matches 8 bases. The V segment lost 5 bases and the J segment 7 bases; nucleotides outside the gene matches: 10. Per the germline V gene, CDR1 is SGHNT and CDR2 is YENEEA. CDR3 length equals 15 residues. CDR3: CASSPGGQLRNEQFF. CDR3 sequence (DNA): TGTGCCAGCAGCCCGGGGGGGCAGTTGAGGAATGAGCAGTTCTTC. The full variable domain, with the rest looked up from reference TRBV11-3 and TRBJ2-1, is EAGVVQSPRYKIIEKKQPVAFWCNPISGHNTLYWYLQNLGQGPELLIRYENEEAVDDSQLPKDRFSAERLKGVDSTLKIQPAELGDSAVYLCASSPGGQLRNEQFFGPGTRLTVL.

This clone appeared a single time. V and J are TRBV30 and TRBJ2-7, with 7 nucleotides matching TRBD2. CDR3 size: 13 residues. Trimming took 0 bases from V and 8 from J; bases not matched to a gene: 7. In germline, CDR1 is GTSNPN, CDR2 SVGIG (reference sequence). CDR3 residues: CAWSVSPGGQQYF. In DNA form, the CDR3 reads TGTGCCTGGAGTGTATCCCCGGGAGGACAGCAGTACTTC.

This clone was seen only a few times. CDR3 nucleotide sequence: TGTGCCAGCTCAAGCGGAAACACCATATATTTT. Translating gives CASSSGNTIYF. This chain links TRBV18 with TRBJ1-3; D not certain. Deletions cut 5 bases from V and 4 bases from J, with 3 bases between. CDR1 KGHSH and CDR2 LQKENI come from the germline V gene. This CDR3 region has 11 residues.

This clone appeared a few times. The chain recombines TRBV5-1 with TRBJ2-5; no reliable D call. The CDR3 is 13 residues long. The germline V gene encodes CDR1 SGHRS and CDR2 YFSETQ. Trimming shortened V by 1 base and J by 5 bases, and 9 bases separated the two germline ends. CDR3 amino acids: CASSLPSLETQYF. In DNA form, the CDR3 reads TGCGCCAGCAGCTTGCCTAGTCTGGAGACCCAGTACTTC.

This clone was observed a handful of times. The V and J genes are TRBV11-2 and TRBJ1-6; unclear D gene. Deletions cut 5 bases from V and 0 bases from J, with 11 bases between. Germline CDR1 SGHAT, CDR2 FQNNGV. The CDR3 is 16 residues long. CDR3 nucleotide sequence: TGTGCCAGCAGCCCCCGTCGGAGCTCCTATAATTCACCCCTCCACTTT. This codes for CASSPRRSSYNSPLHF.

This chain links TRBV9 with TRBJ1-1; D perhaps matches TRBD1 (5 bases). CDR3 length: 15 residues. CDR1 is SGDLS, CDR2 YYNGEE, per germline. The germline V and J ends were trimmed by 3 bases and 6 bases, with 18 bases remaining between them. The CDR3 here is CASSESTGKDAEAFF. The CDR3 DNA is TGTGCCAGCAGCGAATCTACAGGAAAGGACGCTGAAGCTTTCTTT.